This T cell receptor beta chain is from a study of T cell responses to AZD1222 COVID-19 vaccine (TCRdb year 2021). Study-wide context: TCR sequencing was performed for roughly 250 trial participants, of whom about 200 were given two doses of AZD1222 and about 25 were given two doses of MenACWY control vaccine. Trial participants were enrolled by age into subgroups of 18-55, 56-69 and 70-plus years, and around 150, 28 and 57 TCR-sequenced participants, respectively, were included in these subgroups. The paper as a whole reports these results and caveats: A significant rise in spike-specific TCR breadth and depth was observed after two AZD1222 doses relative to day 0 and relative to MenACWY recipients. Reportedly, almost half of the unique spike-specific TCRs recognized epitopes lying outside the regions that are mutated in the B.1.351 and B.1.1.7 variants. The 56-69-year group was small, and its depth increase did not reach significance, likely because of low power. Participants were mostly white British and included more females than males, and it was suggested by the authors that clonal diversity may have been underestimated. CD4 TCRs associated with the vaccine covered the entire spike protein, and the dominant responses were in regions 160-218 and 743-854. Because no samples from the day 14 peak response were available, repertoires could be characterized only after the peak T cell response. Conclusions about previously exposed vaccinees are limited, since just a handful of AZD1222 recipients were seropositive for SARS-CoV-2 at baseline.

The CDR3 regions of human TCRbeta chains were subjected to immunosequencing. The authors' analysis ran thus. Repertoire TCRs were matched against a reference library of SARS-CoV-2-specific TCRs generated with the MIRA antigen-specificity platform. Breadth was defined as the fraction of unique TCRs that were SARS-CoV-2-associated, and depth was defined as the fraction of total T cells that were SARS-CoV-2-associated. Each spike-specific TCR was assigned to its reactive spike region and to a CD4 or CD8 class using the MIRA data. Log10-transformed breadth and depth values were compared by one-way ANOVA with Sidak's multiple comparisons tests. The source is immuneACCESS, and TCRdb retained only in-frame sequences with V and J called. Part of the clones is not carried over; for the studies checked, unresolved V genes explain less than half of this, and the remainder is unexplained. The D gene and trimming were derived from the DNA, and the V and J assignments and clone size from that table. This sample gives about 150,000 clones in total; around 86% of them show up just once. The ten largest clonotypes hold about a tenth of the sample.

Details on this clone: Its recognized antigen is unknown. Base qualities were left out, and no much larger clone turns up one base away.

Explained via the paper, the time point label denotes: about 28 days (+/-7) after the second vaccine dose. AZD1222 recipients with second doses at about 4 weeks or about 12 weeks were pooled, because spike-specific TCR depth and breadth did not differ between schedules. Vaccinee samples came from UK trials COV001 and COV002, including a single-blind randomized controlled phase 2/3 trial of AZD1222 (ChAdOx1 nCoV-19) in healthy adults. Trial participant PBMC samples were collected at day 0 and day 28 after the second dose for TCRbeta chain sequencing. Clipping removes 3 bases from V and 0 bases from J, with 2 as the unmatched junction base count. The CDR3 spans 15 residues, from the cysteine through the phenylalanine. Only the CDR3 DNA stays, 45 bases, in frame from base 1. The germline V gene yields SGHRS for CDR1 and YFSETQ for CDR2.

The specimen was peripheral blood, collected 28 days after the second AZD1222 dose. This receptor chain uses TRBV5-1 and TRBJ2-7, with 11 middle bases fitting TRBD2. The TCR comes from an adult who received the AZD1222 COVID-19 vaccine. Here is the DNA: TGCGCCAGCAGCTCCACTAGCGGGAGCTCCTACGAGCAGTACTTC. This yields the protein CASSSTSGSSYEQYF.